This TCR beta chain was found in a study of OX40 agonist ivuxolimab in advanced cancers. Looking at the study overall: Across the patients, intravenous ivuxolimab was delivered every 2 weeks at 0.01 to 10 mg/kg.

Study findings and constraints: Low levels of normalized T-cell clonal expansion also appeared in some nonresponders. Clonal expansion from baseline to week 6 occurred in both CD4+ and CD8+ T cells.

Germline V gene sequence: CDR1 WSHSY, CDR2 SAAADI. The CDR3 sequence is 13 residues long. The V end was cut by 4 bases, the J end by 2 bases, with 9 bases between. Of note for this clone: Its antigen is currently unknown.

Only in-frame clones appear in the TCRdb table, and some are missing; sequencing was by immunoSEQ multiplex PCR. This table holds fewer than 90,000 clones, almost 90% found once. Source: CD4+ or CD8+ T cells sorted from blood, taken in a trial of the OX40 agonist ivuxolimab. The source is an adult with an advanced solid tumor such as melanoma, head and neck, liver or kidney cancer. V gene TRBV10-2 combines with J gene TRBJ2-7; no reliable D call. The CDR3 reads CASSGASTYEQYF. The CDR3 DNA follows: TGCGCCAGCAGTGGAGCCTCGACCTACGAGCAGTACTTC.